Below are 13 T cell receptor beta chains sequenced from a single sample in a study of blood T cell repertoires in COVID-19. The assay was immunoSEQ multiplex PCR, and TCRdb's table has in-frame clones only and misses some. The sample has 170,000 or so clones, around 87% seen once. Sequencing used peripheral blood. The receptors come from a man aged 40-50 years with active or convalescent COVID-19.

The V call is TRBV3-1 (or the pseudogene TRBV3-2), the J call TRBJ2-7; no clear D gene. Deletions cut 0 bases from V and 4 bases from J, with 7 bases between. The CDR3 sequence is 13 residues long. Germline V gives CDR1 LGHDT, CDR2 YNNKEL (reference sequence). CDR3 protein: CASSQESEYEQYF. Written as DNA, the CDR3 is TGTGCCAGCAGCCAAGAGTCAGAATACGAGCAGTACTTC.

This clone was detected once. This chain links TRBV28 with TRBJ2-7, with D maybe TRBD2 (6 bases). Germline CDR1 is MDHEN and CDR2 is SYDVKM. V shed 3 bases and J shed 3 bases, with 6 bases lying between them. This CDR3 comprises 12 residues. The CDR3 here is CASSLEGYEQYF. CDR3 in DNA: TGTGCCAGCAGTTTGGAGGGCTACGAGCAGTACTTC.

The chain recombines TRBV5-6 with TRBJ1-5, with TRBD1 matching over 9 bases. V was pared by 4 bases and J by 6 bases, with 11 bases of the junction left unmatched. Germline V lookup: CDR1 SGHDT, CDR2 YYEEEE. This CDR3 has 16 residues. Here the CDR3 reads CASSTSGTGFFQPQHF. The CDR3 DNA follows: TGTGCCAGCAGCACCTCCGGGACAGGGTTTTTTCAGCCCCAGCATTTT.

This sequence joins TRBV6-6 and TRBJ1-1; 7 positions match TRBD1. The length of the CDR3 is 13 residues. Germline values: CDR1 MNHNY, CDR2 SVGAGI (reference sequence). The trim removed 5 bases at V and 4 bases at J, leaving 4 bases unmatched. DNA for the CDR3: TGTGCCAGCAGTAATCAGGGGGTCACTGAAGCTTTCTTT. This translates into CASSNQGVTEAFF.

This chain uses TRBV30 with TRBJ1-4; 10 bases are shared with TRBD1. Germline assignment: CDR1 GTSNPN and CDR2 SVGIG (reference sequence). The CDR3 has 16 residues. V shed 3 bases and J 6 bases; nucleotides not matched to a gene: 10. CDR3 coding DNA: TGTGCCTGGAGCGCTACCGGGACAGGGGCTCATGAAAAACTGTTTTTT. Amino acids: CAWSATGTGAHEKLFF.

CDR3 region: CASSQGDRGHEKLFF. The CDR3 DNA follows: TGCGCCAGCAGCCAAGGTGACAGGGGCCATGAAAAACTGTTTTTT. The V gene is TRBV4-1, the J gene TRBJ1-4, with 8 bases that match TRBD1. Germline values: CDR1 MGHRA, CDR2 YSYEKL. Trimming removed 1 base from V and 6 bases from J; junction bases left unmatched: 4. The CDR3 extends over 15 amino acids.

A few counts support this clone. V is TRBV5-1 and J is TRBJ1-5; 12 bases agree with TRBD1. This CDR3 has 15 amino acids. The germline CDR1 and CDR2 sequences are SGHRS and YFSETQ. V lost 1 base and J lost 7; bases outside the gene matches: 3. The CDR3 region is CASSLWGTGGQPQHF. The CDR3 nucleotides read TGCGCCAGCAGCTTGTGGGGGACAGGGGGCCAGCCCCAGCATTTT.

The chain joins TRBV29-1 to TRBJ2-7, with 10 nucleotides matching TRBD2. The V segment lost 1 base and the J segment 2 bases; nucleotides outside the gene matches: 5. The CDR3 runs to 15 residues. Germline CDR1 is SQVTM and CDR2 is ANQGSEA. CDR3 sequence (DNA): TGCAGCGTTGAAGTCCCGGGACTAGCGCCCTACGAGCAGTACTTC. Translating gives CSVEVPGLAPYEQYF.

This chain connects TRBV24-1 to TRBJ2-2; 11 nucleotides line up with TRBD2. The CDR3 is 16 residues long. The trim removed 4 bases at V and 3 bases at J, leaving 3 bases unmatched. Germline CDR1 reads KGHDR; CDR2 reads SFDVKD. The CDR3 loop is CATSDKLAGDTGELFF. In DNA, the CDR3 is TGTGCCACCAGTGACAAACTAGCGGGAGACACCGGGGAGCTGTTTTTT.

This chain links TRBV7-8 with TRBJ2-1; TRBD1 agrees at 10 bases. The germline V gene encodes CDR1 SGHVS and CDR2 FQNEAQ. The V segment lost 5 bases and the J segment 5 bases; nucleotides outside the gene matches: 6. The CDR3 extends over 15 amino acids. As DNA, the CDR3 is TGTGCCAGCAGCCACCCGGGACAGGGGAACAATGAGCAGTTCTTC. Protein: CASSHPGQGNNEQFF. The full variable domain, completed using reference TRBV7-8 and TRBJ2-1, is GAGVSQSPRYKVAKRGQDVALRCDPISGHVSLFWYQQALGQGPEFLTYFQNEAQLDKSGLPSDRFFAERPEGSVSTLKIQRTQQEDSAVYLCASSHPGQGNNEQFFGPGTRLTVL.

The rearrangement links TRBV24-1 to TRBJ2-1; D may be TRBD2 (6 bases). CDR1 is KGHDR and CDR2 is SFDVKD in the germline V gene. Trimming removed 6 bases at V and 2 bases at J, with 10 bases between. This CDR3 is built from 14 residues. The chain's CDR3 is CATSPSGPYNEQFF. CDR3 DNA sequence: TGTGCCACCAGTCCGAGCGGGCCCTACAATGAGCAGTTCTTC.

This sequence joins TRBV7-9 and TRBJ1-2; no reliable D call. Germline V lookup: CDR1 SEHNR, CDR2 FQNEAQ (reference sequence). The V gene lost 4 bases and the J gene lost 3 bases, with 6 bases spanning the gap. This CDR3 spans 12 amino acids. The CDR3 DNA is TGTGCCAGCAGCTCGTCGGACTATGGCTACACCTTC. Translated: CASSSSDYGYTF.

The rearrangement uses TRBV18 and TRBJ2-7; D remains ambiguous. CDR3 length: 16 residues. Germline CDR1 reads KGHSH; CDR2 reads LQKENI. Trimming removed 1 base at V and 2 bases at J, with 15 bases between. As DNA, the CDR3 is TGTGCCAGCTCACCACAACAGACGGATTGGCCCTACGAGCAGTACTTC. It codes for CASSPQQTDWPYEQYF.